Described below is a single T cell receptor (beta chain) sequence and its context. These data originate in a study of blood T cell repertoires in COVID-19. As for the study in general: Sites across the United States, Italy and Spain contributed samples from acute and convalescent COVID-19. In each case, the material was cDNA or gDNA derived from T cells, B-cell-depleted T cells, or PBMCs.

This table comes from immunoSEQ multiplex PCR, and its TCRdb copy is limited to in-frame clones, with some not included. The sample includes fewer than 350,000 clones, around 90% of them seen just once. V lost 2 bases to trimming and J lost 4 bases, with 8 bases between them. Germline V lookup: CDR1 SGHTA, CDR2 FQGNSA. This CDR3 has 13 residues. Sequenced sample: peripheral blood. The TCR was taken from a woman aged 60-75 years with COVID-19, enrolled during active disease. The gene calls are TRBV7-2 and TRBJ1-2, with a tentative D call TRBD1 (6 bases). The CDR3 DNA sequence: TGTGCCAGCAGCTTAACAGGGCTCTATGGCTACACCTTC. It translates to CASSLTGLYGYTF.